There are a few counts of the clone carrying this T cell receptor beta chain. Its antigen is not identified. Patients selected for sequencing had displayed CD8+CD57+ cell expansion by flow cytometry. Blood sampling was performed on the patients, and none of them had received therapy by then. The data were obtained in a study of CD8+CD57+ T cells in acquired aplastic anemia. Study findings and constraints: When set against total CD4+ and CD8+ pools, CD8+CD57+ cells in patients had lower diversity.

CDR1 and CDR2 (germline): SNHLY, FYNNEI. Trimming pared 4 bases from V and 0 bases from J, leaving 30 bases between. The CDR3 has 21 amino acids. Genomic DNA served as template for TCR beta VDJ and CDR3 profiling. TCRdb itself ran the reads through MiXCR, one entry per CDR3 protein. The table shows around 15,000 distinct CDR3 sequences, with roughly 37% occurring only once. The V call is TRBV2, the J call TRBJ1-2; D is undetermined. The sequenced sample was CD8+CD57+ T cells sorted from PBMCs. Subset specified: bead-enriched CD8+CD57+ effector memory T cells from SAA patients. The TCR originated in a human donor with aplastic anemia. CDR3 DNA sequence: TGTGCCAGCAGTGTCCCTTTTAGAGTGGCTATATTCTTACGTGCTAACTATGGCTACACCTTC. This encodes CASSVPFRVAIFLRANYGYTF.